The rows below give T cell receptor beta chains drawn from one sample of a study of response to subunit inactivated influenza vaccine. TCRdb called the RT-PCR reads again in MiXCR, with one record for every CDR3 protein. The repertoire consists of roughly 160,000 distinct CDR3 sequences, with 9.5% to 12% occurring once and the leading ten covering 35% to 40%. This material consisted of CD8+ T cells sorted from PBMCs, taken less than 30 months after vaccination. All receptors come from a man between 45 and 75 years old who received an inactivated influenza vaccine. CDR3s include the opening cysteine and the closing phenylalanine or tryptophan. Each record gives: clone size, J gene, V gene, CDR3 length, D gene, CDR3 protein, CDR3 DNA. The D gene is left open where the match is weak. Size is stated for part of the rows, as once, few or many counts, or as a class when the clone is expanded.

size: few; J: TRBJ2-7; V: TRBV20-1; length: 14; D: TRBD1; CDR3: CSARLDRGVYEQYF; DNA: TGCAGTGCCAGGTTGGACAGGGGCGTTTACGAGCAGTACTTC
size: -; J: TRBJ2-2; V: TRBV13; length: 15; D: -; CDR3: CASSPWAVNTGELFF; DNA: TGTGCCAGCAGCCCATGGGCAGTTAACACCGGGGAGCTGTTTTTT
size: -; J: TRBJ2-5; V: TRBV7-9; length: 11; D: -; CDR3: CASSSKRAQYF; DNA: TGTGCCAGCAGCTCAAAGCGGGCGCAGTACTTC
size: few; J: TRBJ1-6; V: TRBV12-3/TRBV12-4; length: 15; D: -; CDR3: CASSPRPGVNSPLHF; DNA: TGTGCCAGCAGTCCCCGCCCAGGGGTCAATTCACCCCTCCACTTT
size: many; J: TRBJ2-1; V: TRBV20-1; length: 12; D: -; CDR3: CSAERGNNEQFF; DNA: TGCAGTGCTGAGAGGGGAAACAATGAGCAGTTCTTC
size: few; J: TRBJ2-1; V: TRBV20-1; length: 16; D: TRBD2; CDR3: CSARDLTSGRTNEQFF; DNA: TGCAGTGCTAGAGATTTGACTAGCGGGAGGACCAATGAGCAGTTCTTC
size: -; J: TRBJ2-7; V: TRBV7-9; length: 16; D: TRBD1; CDR3: CASSPPPRGRRYEQYF; DNA: TGCGCCAGCAGCCCCCCACCCAGGGGGCGCCGGTACGAGCAGTACTTC
size: once; J: TRBJ2-1; V: TRBV5-1; length: 14; D: TRBD2; CDR3: CASSPLAGGDEQFF; DNA: TGCGCCAGCAGTCCACTAGCGGGAGGGGATGAGCAGTTCTTC
size: few; J: TRBJ2-3; V: TRBV30; length: 12; D: -; CDR3: CAWSVDTDTQYF; DNA: TGTGCCTGGAGTGTAGACACAGATACGCAGTATTTT
size: many; J: TRBJ2-2; V: TRBV28; length: 16; D: -; CDR3: CASTTGTTASTGELFF; DNA: TGTGCCAGCACTACCGGGACCACTGCAAGCACCGGGGAGCTGTTTTTT
size: -; J: TRBJ2-4; V: TRBV7-9; length: 16; D: TRBD2; CDR3: CASSVLAGGAKNIQYF; DNA: TGTGCCAGCAGCGTCCTAGCGGGGGGAGCCAAAAACATTCAGTACTTC
size: -; J: TRBJ2-3; V: TRBV11-2; length: 15; D: -; CDR3: CASSLESTGSDTQYF; DNA: TGTGCCAGCAGCTTAGAGAGTACAGGGTCAGATACGCAGTATTTT
size: -; J: TRBJ2-2; V: TRBV6-5; length: 16; D: -; CDR3: CASSSLTGSNTGELFF; DNA: TGTGCCAGCAGTTCCTTAACAGGGTCGAACACCGGGGAGCTGTTTTTT
size: few; J: TRBJ2-3; V: TRBV28; length: 18; D: TRBD2; CDR3: CASSLLAGGYGGTDTQYF; DNA: TGTGCCAGCAGTTTACTAGCGGGAGGTTACGGAGGGACAGATACGCAGTATTTT
size: -; J: TRBJ1-5; V: TRBV11-2; length: 18; D: TRBD1; CDR3: CASSLLTGVRSNEQPQHF; DNA: TGTGCCAGCAGCTTATTGACAGGGGTTAGGTCAAATGAACAGCCCCAGCATTTT
size: few; J: TRBJ2-5; V: TRBV3-1; length: 13; D: -; CDR3: CASSRGGGETQYF; DNA: TGTGCCAGCAGCCGCGGGGGCGGAGAGACCCAGTACTTC
size: few; J: TRBJ2-2; V: TRBV5-8; length: 12; D: -; CDR3: CASTNRLGELFF; DNA: TGTGCCAGCACCAACCGGTTAGGGGAGCTGTTTTTT
size: -; J: TRBJ1-5; V: TRBV27; length: 14; D: -; CDR3: CASSPGYSNQPQHF; DNA: TGTGCCAGCAGTCCGGGGTATAGCAATCAGCCCCAGCATTTT
size: -; J: TRBJ2-7; V: TRBV12-3/TRBV12-4; length: 14; D: -; CDR3: CASSILGGAYEQYF; DNA: -
size: -; J: TRBJ1-1; V: TRBV4-3; length: 17; D: -; CDR3: CASSQVQGVRMAAEAFF; DNA: TGCGCCAGCAGCCAAGTACAGGGAGTCAGGATGGCCGCTGAAGCTTTCTTT
size: few; J: TRBJ2-1; V: TRBV7-6; length: 17; D: -; CDR3: CASSLASTGPFHNEQFF; DNA: TGTGCCAGCAGCTTAGCGAGCACAGGGCCTTTTCACAATGAGCAGTTCTTC
size: -; J: TRBJ2-3; V: TRBV9; length: 15; D: -; CDR3: CASSVVSASTDTQYF; DNA: TGTGCCAGCAGCGTAGTTTCGGCCTCCACAGATACGCAGTATTTT
size: many; J: TRBJ2-5; V: TRBV9; length: 15; D: -; CDR3: CASSDRDDNEETQYF; DNA: TGTGCCAGCAGCGATCGGGACGACAATGAAGAGACCCAGTACTTC
size: many; J: TRBJ2-7; V: TRBV29-1; length: 15; D: TRBD1; CDR3: CSVRVRTGETYEQYF; DNA: TGCAGCGTTCGTGTGCGCACAGGGGAGACCTACGAGCAGTACTTC
size: many; J: TRBJ2-3; V: TRBV10-3; length: 15; D: TRBD2; CDR3: CAILAGGPSTDTQYF; DNA: TGTGCCATCCTAGCGGGAGGGCCTAGCACAGATACGCAGTATTTT
size: -; J: TRBJ2-5; V: TRBV12-3/TRBV12-4; length: 15; D: TRBD2; CDR3: CASSWTRNLQETQYF; DNA: TGTGCCAGCAGTTGGACTAGGAACTTACAAGAGACCCAGTACTTC
size: few; J: TRBJ1-2; V: TRBV7-8; length: 18; D: -; CDR3: CASSLARGTGAVLYGYTF; DNA: TGTGCCAGCAGCTTAGCGCGGGGCACTGGGGCCGTACTTTATGGCTACACCTTC
size: -; J: TRBJ2-7; V: TRBV6-6; length: 13; D: -; CDR3: CASSSGISREQYF; DNA: TGTGCCAGCAGTTCCGGGATTAGTCGCGAGCAGTACTTC
size: few; J: TRBJ2-7; V: TRBV4-3; length: 16; D: TRBD2; CDR3: CASSQEPTSSYYEQYF; DNA: TGCGCCAGCAGCCAAGAGCCGACTAGCTCGTATTACGAGCAGTACTTC
size: few; J: TRBJ2-2; V: TRBV6-2/TRBV6-3; length: 15; D: -; CDR3: CASSYVLPNTGELFF; DNA: TGTGCCAGCAGTTACGTACTACCGAACACCGGGGAGCTGTTTTTT
size: many; J: TRBJ2-1; V: TRBV5-1; length: 11; D: -; CDR3: CASSDQHEQFF; DNA: TGCGCCAGCAGCGATCAGCATGAGCAGTTCTTC
size: many; J: TRBJ2-1; V: TRBV7-6; length: 15; D: TRBD2; CDR3: CASSISGGGLNEQFF; DNA: TGTGCCAGCAGCATTAGCGGGGGGGGCCTCAATGAGCAGTTCTTC
size: few; J: TRBJ2-1; V: TRBV19; length: 13; D: -; CDR3: CASSRGRHNEQFF; DNA: TGTGCCAGTAGTAGGGGACGGCACAATGAGCAGTTCTTC
size: few; J: TRBJ2-2; V: TRBV7-9; length: 15; D: -; CDR3: CASSLFIWGTGELFF; DNA: TGTGCCAGCAGCCTATTCATATGGGGCACCGGGGAGCTGTTTTTT
size: many; J: TRBJ2-7; V: TRBV6-5; length: 16; D: -; CDR3: CASSYSIGVSSYEQYF; DNA: TGTGCCAGCAGTTACTCGATCGGGGTGAGCTCCTACGAGCAGTACTTC
size: few; J: TRBJ2-4; V: TRBV4-3; length: 16; D: -; CDR3: CASSPQPPLAKNIQYF; DNA: TGCGCCAGCAGCCCACAGCCGCCGTTAGCCAAAAACATTCAGTACTTC
size: -; J: TRBJ1-4; V: TRBV4-3; length: 15; D: -; CDR3: CASSPNGATNEKLFF; DNA: TGCGCCAGCAGTCCAAATGGGGCAACTAATGAAAAACTGTTTTTT
size: -; J: TRBJ2-1; V: TRBV4-1; length: 14; D: -; CDR3: CASSQVGGPNEQFF; DNA: TGCGCCAGCAGCCAAGTAGGGGGGCCTAATGAGCAGTTCTTC
size: -; J: TRBJ2-2; V: TRBV11-2; length: 16; D: TRBD1; CDR3: CASSLATTGFTGELFF; DNA: TGTGCCAGCAGCTTAGCCACGACAGGGTTCACCGGGGAGCTGTTTTTT
size: many; J: TRBJ2-1; V: TRBV25-1; length: 14; D: -; CDR3: CASSGQPGYNEQFF; DNA: TGTGCCAGCAGTGGACAACCCGGTTACAATGAGCAGTTCTTC
size: -; J: TRBJ2-7; V: TRBV4-2; length: 14; D: TRBD1; CDR3: CASSQGQGAVEQYF; DNA: TGTGCCAGCAGCCAGGGACAGGGGGCGGTTGAGCAGTACTTC
size: few; J: TRBJ2-7; V: TRBV20-1; length: 13; D: TRBD2; CDR3: CSATGGTPSEQYF; DNA: TGCAGTGCTACGGGAGGGACCCCATCCGAGCAGTACTTC
size: -; J: TRBJ1-5; V: TRBV20-1; length: 16; D: -; CDR3: CSARGQGESSNQPQHF; DNA: TGCAGTGCTAGGGGTCAGGGAGAGTCCAGCAATCAGCCCCAGCATTTT
size: few; J: TRBJ2-7; V: TRBV10-2; length: 15; D: -; CDR3: CASSDRQGYSYEQYF; DNA: TGCGCCAGCAGTGACCGTCAGGGGTACTCCTACGAGCAGTACTTC